This T cell receptor (beta chain) is drawn from a study of blood T cell repertoires in COVID-19. Study context: T cells, B-cell-depleted T cells, or PBMCs supplied cDNA or gDNA.

The protocol was immunoSEQ multiplex PCR, while the TCRdb copy is restricted to in-frame clones and leaves out a portion. The sample shows about 150,000 clones, more than 85% of them seen only once. Germline V gene data show CDR1 as MDHEN and CDR2 as SYDVKM. The length of the CDR3 is 16 residues. Unmatched junction bases numbered 3, after V lost 2 bases and J lost 2 bases. The rearrangement joins TRBV28 to TRBJ2-6; 7 nucleotides match TRBD1. This clonotype was obtained from a woman in her 70s with acute or convalescent COVID-19. The source material was peripheral blood. The CDR3 DNA reads TGTGCCAGCAGTTTACCAGGGGGTACTGGGGCCAACGTCCTGACTTTC. Its protein product is CASSLPGGTGANVLTF.